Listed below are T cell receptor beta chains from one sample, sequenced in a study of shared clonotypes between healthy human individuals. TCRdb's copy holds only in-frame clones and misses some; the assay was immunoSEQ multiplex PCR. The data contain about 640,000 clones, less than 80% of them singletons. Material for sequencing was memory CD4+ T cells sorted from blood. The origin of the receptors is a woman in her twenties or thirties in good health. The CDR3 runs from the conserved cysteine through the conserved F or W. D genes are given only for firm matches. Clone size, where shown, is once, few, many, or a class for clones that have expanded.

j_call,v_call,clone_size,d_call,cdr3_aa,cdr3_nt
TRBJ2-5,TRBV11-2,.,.,CASSSRIAAETQYF,TGTGCCAGCAGCTCCAGGATAGCGGCAGAGACCCAGTACTTC
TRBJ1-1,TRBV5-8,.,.,CASSSRGQNTEAFF,TGTGCCAGCAGCTCCAGGGGCCAGAACACTGAAGCTTTCTTT
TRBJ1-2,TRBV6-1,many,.,CASSDPWGAGRAVGYTF,TGTGCCAGCAGTGACCCCTGGGGAGCAGGGAGGGCGGTCGGCTACACCTTC
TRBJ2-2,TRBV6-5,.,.,CASRTGAENTGELFF,TGTGCCAGCCGAACCGGAGCGGAAAACACCGGGGAGCTGTTTTTT
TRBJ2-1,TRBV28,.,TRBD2,CASSFSGATYNEQFF,TGTGCCAGCAGTTTTAGCGGGGCAACCTACAATGAGCAGTTCTTC
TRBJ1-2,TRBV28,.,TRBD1,CASTDTWTGNYGYTF,TGTGCCAGCACCGACACGTGGACAGGCAACTATGGCTACACCTTC
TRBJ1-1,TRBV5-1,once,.,CASSAGDAGIGAFF,TGCGCCAGCAGCGCCGGGGACGCCGGGATTGGAGCTTTCTTT
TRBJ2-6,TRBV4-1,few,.,CASSHNRDRGANVLTF,TGCGCCAGCAGCCACAACAGGGATCGGGGGGCCAACGTCCTGACTTTC
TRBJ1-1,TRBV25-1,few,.,CASSERGFDTEAFF,TGTGCCAGCAGTGAAAGAGGGTTCGACACTGAAGCTTTCTTT
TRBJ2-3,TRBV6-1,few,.,CASSGWGFLGTDTQYF,TGTGCCAGCAGTGGATGGGGCTTCCTCGGGACAGATACGCAGTATTTT
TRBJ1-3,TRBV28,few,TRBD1,CASSSGQGDGNTIYF,TGTGCCAGCAGTTCGGGACAGGGGGACGGAAACACCATATATTTT
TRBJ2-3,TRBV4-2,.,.,CASSQEGSGGPDTQYF,TGTGCCAGCAGCCAAGAGGGCTCTGGTGGTCCAGATACGCAGTATTTT
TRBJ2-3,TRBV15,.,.,CATSREWGGTDTQYF,TGTGCCACCAGCAGAGAATGGGGCGGCACAGATACGCAGTATTTT
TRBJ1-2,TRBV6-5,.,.,CASSYLQDYGYTF,TGTGCCAGCAGTTATTTGCAGGATTATGGCTACACCTTC
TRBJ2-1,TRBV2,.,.,CASRYGGGSSYNEQFF,TGTGCCAGCAGGTACGGCGGAGGGAGCTCCTACAATGAGCAGTTCTTC
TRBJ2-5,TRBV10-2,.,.,CASSDKLRAQYF,TGCGCCAGCAGCGATAAACTTAGGGCCCAGTACTTC
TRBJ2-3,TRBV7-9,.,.,CASSLIGTDTQYF,TGTGCCAGCAGCCTAATAGGGACAGATACGCAGTATTTT
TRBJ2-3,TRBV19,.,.,CAIQSPLYGSKTDTQYF,TGTGCCATCCAAAGTCCCCTATACGGGAGCAAGACAGATACGCAGTATTTT
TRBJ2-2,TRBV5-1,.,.,CASSWIQRRGSGTGELFF,TGCGCCAGCAGCTGGATACAGCGGAGGGGCTCGGGCACCGGGGAGCTGTTTTTT
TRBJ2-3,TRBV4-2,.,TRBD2,CASSHRRTSGSGEDTQYF,TGTGCCAGCAGCCACCGACGAACTAGCGGGAGTGGAGAAGATACGCAGTATTTT
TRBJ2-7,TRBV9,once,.,CASSVSSRGTYEQYF,TGTGCCAGCAGCGTAAGTAGCAGGGGAACCTACGAGCAGTACTTC
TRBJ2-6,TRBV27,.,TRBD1,CASGQGGGANVLTF,TGTGCCTCGGGACAGGGTGGTGGGGCCAACGTCCTGACTTTC
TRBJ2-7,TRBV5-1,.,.,CASSLAGGPYEQYF,TGCGCCAGCAGCTTGGCCGGAGGGCCCTACGAGCAGTACTTC
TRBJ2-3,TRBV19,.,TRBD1,CASSIPSGQGADTQYF,TGTGCCAGTAGTATACCGTCGGGACAGGGGGCAGATACGCAGTATTTT
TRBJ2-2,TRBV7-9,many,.,CASSLSLTENTGELFF,TGTGCCAGCAGCTTATCCCTGACAGAGAACACCGGGGAGCTGTTTTTT
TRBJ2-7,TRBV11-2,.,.,CASSRYSEQYF,TGTGCCAGCAGCCGTTACAGCGAGCAGTACTTC
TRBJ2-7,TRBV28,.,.,CASSLRTVYEQYF,TGTGCCAGCAGTCTTCGGACAGTCTACGAGCAGTACTTC
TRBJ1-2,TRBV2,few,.,CASIRGVDYGYTF,TGTGCCAGCATTCGGGGGGTAGACTATGGCTACACCTTC
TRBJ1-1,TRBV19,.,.,CASSMQGGEAFF,TGTGCCAGTAGTATGCAGGGAGGAGAAGCTTTCTTT
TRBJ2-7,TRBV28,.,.,CASSLPPYEQYF,TGTGCCAGCAGTCTGCCCCCCTACGAGCAGTACTTC
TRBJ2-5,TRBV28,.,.,CAAGQPKETQYF,TGTGCCGCCGGACAACCAAAAGAGACCCAGTACTTC
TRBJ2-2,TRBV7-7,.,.,CASSSTLIPTGELFF,TGTGCCAGCAGCTCCACACTAATCCCAACCGGGGAGCTGTTTTTT
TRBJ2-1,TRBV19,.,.,CASSIQGRVNEQFF,TGTGCCAGTAGTATACAAGGGAGAGTAAATGAGCAGTTCTTC
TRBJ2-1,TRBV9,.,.,CASSVEAVVYNEQFF,TGTGCCAGCAGCGTAGAAGCGGTTGTCTACAATGAGCAGTTCTTC
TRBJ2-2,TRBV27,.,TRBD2,CASSRISGRTNTGELFF,TGTGCCAGCAGTCGGATTAGCGGGAGGACTAACACCGGGGAGCTGTTTTTT
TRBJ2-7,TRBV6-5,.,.,CASSLTRDYEQYF,TGTGCCAGCAGTTTGACAAGAGATTACGAGCAGTACTTC
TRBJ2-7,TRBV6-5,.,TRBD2,CASSSRLAGGFYEQYF,TGTGCCAGCAGTTCGCGACTAGCGGGAGGGTTTTACGAGCAGTACTTC
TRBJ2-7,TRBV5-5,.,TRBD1,CASSARRQGTNEQYF,TGTGCCAGCAGCGCTCGGAGACAGGGCACGAACGAGCAGTACTTC
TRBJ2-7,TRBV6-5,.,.,CASSYSGERQYF,TGTGCCAGCAGTTACTCCGGCGAGCGGCAGTACTTC
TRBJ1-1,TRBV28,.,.,CASSPQGNTEAFF,TGTGCCAGCAGTCCCCAGGGGAACACTGAAGCTTTCTTT
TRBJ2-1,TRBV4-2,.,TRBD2,CASSQDGRASYNEQFF,TGTGCCAGCAGCCAAGACGGGAGGGCCAGTTACAATGAGCAGTTCTTC